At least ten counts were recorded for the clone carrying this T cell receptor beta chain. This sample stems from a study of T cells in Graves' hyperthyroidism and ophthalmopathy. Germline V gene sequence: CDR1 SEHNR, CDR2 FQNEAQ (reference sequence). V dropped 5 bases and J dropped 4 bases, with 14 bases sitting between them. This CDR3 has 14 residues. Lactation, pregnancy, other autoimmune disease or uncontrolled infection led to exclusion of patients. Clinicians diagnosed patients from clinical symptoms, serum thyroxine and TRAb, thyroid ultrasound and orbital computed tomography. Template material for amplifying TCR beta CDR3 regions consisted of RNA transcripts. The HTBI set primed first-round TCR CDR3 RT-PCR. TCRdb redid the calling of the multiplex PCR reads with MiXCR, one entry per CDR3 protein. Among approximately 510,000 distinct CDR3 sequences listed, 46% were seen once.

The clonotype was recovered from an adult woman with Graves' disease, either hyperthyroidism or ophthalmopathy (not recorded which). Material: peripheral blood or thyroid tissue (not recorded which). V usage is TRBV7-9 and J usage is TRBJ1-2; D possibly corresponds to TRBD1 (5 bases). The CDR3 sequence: CASSTDIEVYGYTF. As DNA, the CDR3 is TGTGCCAGCAGCACGGACATCGAGGTCTATGGCTACACCTTC.